The entry below gives a single TCR beta chain sequence along with its context. Germline V gene sequence: CDR1 MNHNS, CDR2 SASEGT. This CDR3 spans 11 amino acids. V was cut by 10 bases and J by 4 bases, with 8 bases left in between. This specimen comes from a study of T cells in Graves' hyperthyroidism and ophthalmopathy. There were TCR beta CDR3 regions amplified from RNA transcripts. The TCR CDR3 was amplified in a first-round RT-PCR using the HTBI primer set. Via MiXCR, TCRdb re-called the multiplex PCR reads, giving one row per CDR3 protein. The sample records 500,000 or so distinct CDR3 sequences, about 15% being singletons.

The chain recombines TRBV6-1 with TRBJ1-3; no clear D gene. The TCR originated in a woman younger than 30 with Graves' ophthalmopathy. Material: blood. The CDR3 DNA sequence: TGTGCCACCACGGCCGGAAACACCATATATTTT. Protein: CATTAGNTIYF.